The TCR beta chain under discussion was sequenced for a study of blood T cells in healthy people across ages. A word on this clonotype: What it binds is unknown.

It was with a sample-barcoded 5' primer and a J-beta primer mix that a second PCR of about 7 to 12 cycles was run. Each cDNA molecule received a tag from a template-switch adaptor that had 12 random nucleotides. All samples gave at least 2.5 million CDR3-containing paired-end reads. TCRdb reprocessed the 5' RACE reads via MiXCR and lists one record per CDR3 protein. The sample records around 1,500,000 distinct CDR3 sequences, roughly 27% being singletons. Study-level points and caveats: A roughly linear age-dependent decrease characterized TCR beta diversity per million T cells.

CDR3 length: 15 amino acids. Germline CDR1 is SGHTA and CDR2 is FQGNSA. The source is a woman aged 25-40 years in good health. The chain has TRBV7-2 and TRBJ2-4; 10 bases agree with TRBD1. TRBJ2-7 explains the end of the DNA better; the J call may be wrong. What was sequenced was blood. The CDR3 sequence is CASSSAPGQGTEQYF. The DNA of the CDR3 is TGTGCCAGCAGCTCAGCACCGGGACAGGGGACCGAGCAGTACTTC.